Listed below are T cell receptor beta chains from one sample, sequenced in a study of control samples from healthy donors and cancer patients. Clones were sequenced by immunoSEQ multiplex PCR, and TCRdb holds only the in-frame ones, with some missing. The table lists some 150,000 clones, roughly 94% of them singletons. The sequencing input was blood. All receptors come from a man aged 35-49 years in good health. Each CDR3 is given without its conserved first and last residue. The order of the fields is V gene, CDR3 protein.

>TRBV28
ASSLYGADTQY
>TRBV3-1/TRBV3-2
ASSQGQASGKLF
>TRBV2
ASSEDRDFSYNEQF
>TRBV6-5
ASTGVPINTGELF
>TRBV10-1
ASQRGASGAYNEQF
>TRBV24-1
ATSGLARGGSFYEQY
>TRBV6-2/TRBV6-3
ASSYSTGGNEQF
>TRBV7-8
ASSWASGWEKGADTQY
>TRBV19
ASSIEGGREAF
>TRBV6-5
ASSSTGTSGYEQY
>TRBV5-1
ASSPGTDGDTQY
>TRBV7-9
ASSLSRGQIKNIQY
>TRBV4-1
ASSQIFRSGGATDTQY
>TRBV25-1
ASSDIRAGMNTEAF
>TRBV3-1/TRBV3-2
ASSQDIWRQPQH
>TRBV27
ASSPKGGSTDTQY
>TRBV6-5
ASRKTSGLSEQF
>TRBV4-1
ASSQDGFGGGNQPQH
>TRBV5-6
ASSWRQRLTSHYEQY
>TRBV5-1
ASSLQGAYGYT
>TRBV19
ATSGTGAYNEQF
>TRBV6-5
ASTPAGGNNEQF
>TRBV3-1/TRBV3-2
ASSQIGPHMNTEAF
>TRBV10-2
ASSESGRRGYEQY
>TRBV6-2/TRBV6-3
ASSSYPGLEVGEQY
>TRBV9
ASSARDRGDTQY
>TRBV24-1
ATSDLDSPLGNEQF
>TRBV13
ASSEGPTDTQY
>TRBV18
ASSRSGTGLSGNTIY
>TRBV19
ASSSIGGENIQY
>TRBV5-6
ASSWGAAGDQPQH
>TRBV7-9
ASSLGDRGAFGGYT
>TRBV6-6
ASSRLGGGARNEQF
>TRBV7-3
ASSLGPVYGYT
>TRBV7-9
ASSLAGQGPTNEQF
>TRBV28
ASSLRLAGGDQQY
>TRBV6-5
ASSYRVKGNSPLH
>TRBV5-1
ASSRRQEGANVLT
>TRBV28
ASADGGRAF